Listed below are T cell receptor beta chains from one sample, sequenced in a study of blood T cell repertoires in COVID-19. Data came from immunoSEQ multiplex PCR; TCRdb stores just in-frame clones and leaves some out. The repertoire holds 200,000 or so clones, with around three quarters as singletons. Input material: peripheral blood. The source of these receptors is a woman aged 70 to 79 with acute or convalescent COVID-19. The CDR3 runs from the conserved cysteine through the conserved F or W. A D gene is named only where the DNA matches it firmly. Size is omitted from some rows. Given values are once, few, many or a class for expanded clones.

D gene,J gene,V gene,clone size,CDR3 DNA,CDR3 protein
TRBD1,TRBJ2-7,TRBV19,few,TGTGCCAGTAGTACCCCCCGAGGGGGCGTTAACGAGCAGTACTTC,CASSTPRGGVNEQYF
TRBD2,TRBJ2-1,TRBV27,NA,TGTGCCAGCAGGAAACTAGCGGGAAAAGACGGTGAGCAGTTCTTC,CASRKLAGKDGEQFF
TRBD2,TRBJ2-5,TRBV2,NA,TGTGCCAGCACGGGGGGAGGTCGGGAGACCCAGTACTTC,CASTGGGRETQYF
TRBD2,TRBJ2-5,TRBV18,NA,TGTGCCAGCTCACCAAGTCTAGCGGGAGCGGGGGAGACCCAGTACTTC,CASSPSLAGAGETQYF
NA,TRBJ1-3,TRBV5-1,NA,TGCGCCAGCAGCTTGGCCGGGGAAAACACCATATATTTT,CASSLAGENTIYF
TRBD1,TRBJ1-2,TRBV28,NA,TGTGCCAGCAGTTTATTTGGGACAGGGTTTGGCTACACCTTC,CASSLFGTGFGYTF
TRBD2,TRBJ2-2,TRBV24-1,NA,TGTGCCACCGGCGATTCTAGCGGGAGGATCGGCGGGGAGCTGTTTTTT,CATGDSSGRIGGELFF
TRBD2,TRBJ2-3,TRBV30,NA,TGTGCCTGGAGTGGACTAGCGGGGGGTGCAGATACGCAGTATTTT,CAWSGLAGGADTQYF
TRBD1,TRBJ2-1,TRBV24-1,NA,TGTGCCACCAGTGATCCAGGGACAGATAACAATGAGCAGTTCTTC,CATSDPGTDNNEQFF
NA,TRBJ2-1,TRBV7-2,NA,TGTGCCAGCAGCTTAGGGTCGAGCTCCTACAATGAGCAGTTCTTC,CASSLGSSSYNEQFF